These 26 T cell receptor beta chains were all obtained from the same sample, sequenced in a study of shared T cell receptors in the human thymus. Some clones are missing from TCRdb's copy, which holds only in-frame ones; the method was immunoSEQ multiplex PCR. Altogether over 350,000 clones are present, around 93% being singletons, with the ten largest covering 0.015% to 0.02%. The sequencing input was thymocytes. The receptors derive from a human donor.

The DNA for the CDR3 is TGTGCCAGCAGAGCTTTGGACAGGGGGACGGGAGCCCAGCATTTT. Translated: CASRALDRGTGAQHF. The chain couples TRBV28 to TRBJ1-5; 10 bases are shared with TRBD1. Germline V gene sequence: CDR1 MDHEN, CDR2 SYDVKM. This CDR3 is built from 15 residues. The trim removed 6 bases at V and 11 bases at J, leaving 13 bases unmatched.

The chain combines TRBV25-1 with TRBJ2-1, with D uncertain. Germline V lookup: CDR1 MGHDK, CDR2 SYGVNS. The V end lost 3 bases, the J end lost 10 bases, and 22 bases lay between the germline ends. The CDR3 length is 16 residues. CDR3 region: CASSDSPSLRPREQFF. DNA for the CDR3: TGTGCCAGCAGTGATTCCCCCTCACTCCGACCTCGGGAGCAGTTCTTC. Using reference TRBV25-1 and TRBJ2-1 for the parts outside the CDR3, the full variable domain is EADIYQTPRYLVIGTGKKITLECSQTMGHDKMYWYQQDPGMELHLIHYSYGVNSTEKGDLSSESTVSRIRTEHFPLTLESARPSHTSQYLCASSDSPSLRPREQFFGPGTRLTVL.

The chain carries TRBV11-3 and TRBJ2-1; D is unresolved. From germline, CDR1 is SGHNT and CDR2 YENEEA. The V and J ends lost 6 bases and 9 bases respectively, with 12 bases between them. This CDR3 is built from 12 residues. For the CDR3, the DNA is TGTGCCAGCAGTTCGAGCTTGGGTGAGCAGTTCTTC. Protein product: CASSSSLGEQFF.

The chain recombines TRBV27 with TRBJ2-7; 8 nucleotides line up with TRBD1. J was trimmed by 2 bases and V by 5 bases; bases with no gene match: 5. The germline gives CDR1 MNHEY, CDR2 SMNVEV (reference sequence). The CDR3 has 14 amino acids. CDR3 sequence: CASSLQTGAYEQYF. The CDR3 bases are TGTGCCAGCAGTCTCCAGACAGGGGCCTACGAGCAGTACTTC.

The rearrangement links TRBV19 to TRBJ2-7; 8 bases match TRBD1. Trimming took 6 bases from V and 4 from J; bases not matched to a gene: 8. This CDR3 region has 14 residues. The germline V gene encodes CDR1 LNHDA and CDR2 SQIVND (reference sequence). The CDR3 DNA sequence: TGTGCCAGTAGGGGCGGGACAGGAAGGTACGAGCAGTACTTC. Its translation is CASRGGTGRYEQYF.

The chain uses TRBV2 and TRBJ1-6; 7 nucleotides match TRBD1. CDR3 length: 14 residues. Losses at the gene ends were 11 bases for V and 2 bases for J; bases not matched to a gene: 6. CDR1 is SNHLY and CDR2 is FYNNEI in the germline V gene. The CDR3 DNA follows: TGTGCCCACCGGACAGGTGCCTATAATTCACCCCTCCACTTT. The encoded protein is CAHRTGAYNSPLHF.

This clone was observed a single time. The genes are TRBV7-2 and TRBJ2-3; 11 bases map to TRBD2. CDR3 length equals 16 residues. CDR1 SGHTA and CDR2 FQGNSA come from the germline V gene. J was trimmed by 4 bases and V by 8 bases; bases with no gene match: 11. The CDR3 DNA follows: TGTGCCAGCGGTTCTAGACTAGCGGGAATTGCAGATACGCAGTATTTT. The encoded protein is CASGSRLAGIADTQYF.

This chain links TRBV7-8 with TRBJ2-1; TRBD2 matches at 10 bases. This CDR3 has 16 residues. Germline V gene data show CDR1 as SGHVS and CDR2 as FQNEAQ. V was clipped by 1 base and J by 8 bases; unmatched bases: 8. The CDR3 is CASSLDSLAGADEQFF. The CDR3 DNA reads TGTGCCAGCAGCTTAGACAGTCTAGCGGGAGCCGATGAGCAGTTCTTC.

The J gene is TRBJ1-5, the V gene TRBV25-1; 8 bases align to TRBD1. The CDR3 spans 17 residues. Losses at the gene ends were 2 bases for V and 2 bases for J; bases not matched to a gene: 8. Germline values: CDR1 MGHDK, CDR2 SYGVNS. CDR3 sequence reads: CASSEKDQGAGNQPQHF. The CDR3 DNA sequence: TGTGCCAGCAGTGAAAAGGACCAGGGGGCAGGCAATCAGCCCCAGCATTTT.

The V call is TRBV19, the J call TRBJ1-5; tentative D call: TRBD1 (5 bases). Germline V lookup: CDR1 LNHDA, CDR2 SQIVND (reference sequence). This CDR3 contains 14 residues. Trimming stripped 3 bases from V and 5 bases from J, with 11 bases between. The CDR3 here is CASSISGLDQPQHF. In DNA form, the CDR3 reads TGTGCCAGTAGTATTTCAGGGCTCGATCAGCCCCAGCATTTT.

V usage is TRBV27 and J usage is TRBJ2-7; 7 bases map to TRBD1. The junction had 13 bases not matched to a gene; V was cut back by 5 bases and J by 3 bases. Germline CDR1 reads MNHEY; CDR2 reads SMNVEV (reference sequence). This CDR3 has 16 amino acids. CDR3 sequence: CASSPLRDRDLYEQYF. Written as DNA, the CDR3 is TGTGCCAGCAGTCCCCTACGAGACAGGGACCTCTACGAGCAGTACTTC.

DNA for the CDR3: TGTGCCAGCTTAGGAGAGGAGACTAGCGGGAGATTTTCGGAGACCCAGTACTTC. The encoded protein is CASLGEETSGRFSETQYF. The V call is TRBV5-5, the J call TRBJ2-5, with 12 positions matching TRBD2. Germline V CDR1 and CDR2: SGHKS, YYEKEE (reference sequence). The CDR3 contains 18 residues. After removal of 7 bases from V and 5 bases from J, the junction contained 18 bases not matched to a gene.

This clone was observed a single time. CDR3 region: CASTDGFSEYF. CDR3 nucleotide sequence: TGTGCCAGCACCGACGGGTTCTCGGAGTACTTC. The V gene is TRBV27, the J gene TRBJ2-7; D uncertain. Germline V gene data show CDR1 as MNHEY and CDR2 as SMNVEV (reference sequence). The CDR3 contains 11 residues. The germline V and J ends were trimmed by 7 bases and 11 bases, with 15 bases remaining between them.

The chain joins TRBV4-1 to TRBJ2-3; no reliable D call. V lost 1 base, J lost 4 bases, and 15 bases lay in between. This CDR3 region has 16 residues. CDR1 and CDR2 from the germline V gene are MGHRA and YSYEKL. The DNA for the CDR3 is TGCGCCAGCAGCCAAGTGCCGACGGTTAGCCCAGATACGCAGTATTTT. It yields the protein CASSQVPTVSPDTQYF.

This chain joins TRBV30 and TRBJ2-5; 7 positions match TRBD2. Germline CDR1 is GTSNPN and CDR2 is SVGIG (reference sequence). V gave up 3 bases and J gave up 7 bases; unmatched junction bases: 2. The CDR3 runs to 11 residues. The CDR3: CAWRTGGTQYF. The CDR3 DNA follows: TGTGCCTGGAGGACGGGGGGGACCCAGTACTTC.

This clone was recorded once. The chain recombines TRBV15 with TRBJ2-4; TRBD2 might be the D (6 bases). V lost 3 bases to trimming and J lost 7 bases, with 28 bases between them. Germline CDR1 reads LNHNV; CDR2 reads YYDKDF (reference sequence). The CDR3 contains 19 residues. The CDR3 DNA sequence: TGTGCCACCAGCAGCGGGGGACTCGAATTTGAGGCTGACGAGAACATTCAGTACTTC. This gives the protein CATSSGGLEFEADENIQYF.

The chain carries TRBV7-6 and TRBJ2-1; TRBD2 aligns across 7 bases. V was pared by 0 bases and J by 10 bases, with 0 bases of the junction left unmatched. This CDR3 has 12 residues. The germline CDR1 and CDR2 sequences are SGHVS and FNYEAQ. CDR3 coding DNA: TGTGCCAGCAGCTTAGCGGGGGGGGAGCAGTTCTTC. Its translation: CASSLAGGEQFF.

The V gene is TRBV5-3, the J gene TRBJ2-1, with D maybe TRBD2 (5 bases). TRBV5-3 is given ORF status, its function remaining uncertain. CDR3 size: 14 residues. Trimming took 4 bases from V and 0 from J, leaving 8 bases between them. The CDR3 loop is CARSRGSSYNEQFF. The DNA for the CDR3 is TGTGCCAGAAGCCGGGGTAGCTCCTACAATGAGCAGTTCTTC.

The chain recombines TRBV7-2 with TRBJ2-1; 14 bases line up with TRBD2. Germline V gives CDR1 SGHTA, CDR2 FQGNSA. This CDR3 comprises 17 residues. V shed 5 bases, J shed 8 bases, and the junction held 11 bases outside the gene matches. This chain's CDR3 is CASSRSGLAGGMDEQFF. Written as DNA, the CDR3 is TGTGCCAGCAGCCGCTCCGGACTAGCGGGAGGTATGGATGAGCAGTTCTTC.

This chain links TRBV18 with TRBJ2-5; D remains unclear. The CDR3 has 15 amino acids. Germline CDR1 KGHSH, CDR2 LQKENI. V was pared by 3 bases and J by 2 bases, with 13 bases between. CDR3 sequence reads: CASSPDDGSQETQYF. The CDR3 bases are TGTGCCAGCTCACCGGATGACGGCTCTCAAGAGACCCAGTACTTC.

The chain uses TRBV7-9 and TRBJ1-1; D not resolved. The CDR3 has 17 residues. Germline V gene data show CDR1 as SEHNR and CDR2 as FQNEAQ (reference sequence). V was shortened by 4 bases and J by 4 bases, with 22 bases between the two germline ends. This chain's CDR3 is CASSSKRSSGWGTEAFF. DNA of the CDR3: TGTGCCAGCAGCTCAAAGAGAAGTTCGGGGTGGGGCACTGAAGCTTTCTTT.

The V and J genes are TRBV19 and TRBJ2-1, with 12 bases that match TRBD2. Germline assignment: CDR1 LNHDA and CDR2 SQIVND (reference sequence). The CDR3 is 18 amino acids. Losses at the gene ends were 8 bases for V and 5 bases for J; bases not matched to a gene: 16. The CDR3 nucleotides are TGTGCCAGTTCGACCGGGACTAGCGGGTCTCTCGGGGACAATGAGCAGTTCTTC. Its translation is CASSTGTSGSLGDNEQFF.

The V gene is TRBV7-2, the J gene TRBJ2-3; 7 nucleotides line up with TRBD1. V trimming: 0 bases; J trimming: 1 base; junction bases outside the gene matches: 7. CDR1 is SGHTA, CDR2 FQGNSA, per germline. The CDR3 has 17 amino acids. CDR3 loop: CASSLAPGTECTDTQYF. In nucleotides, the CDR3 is TGTGCCAGCAGCTTAGCCCCCGGGACAGAGTGCACAGATACGCAGTATTTT.

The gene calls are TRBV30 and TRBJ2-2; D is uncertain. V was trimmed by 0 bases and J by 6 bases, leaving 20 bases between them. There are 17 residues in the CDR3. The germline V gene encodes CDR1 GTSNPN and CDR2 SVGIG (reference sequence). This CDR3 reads CAWSVDDWQSRAGELFF. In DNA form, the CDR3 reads TGTGCCTGGAGTGTAGATGACTGGCAGAGCCGCGCCGGGGAGCTGTTTTTT.

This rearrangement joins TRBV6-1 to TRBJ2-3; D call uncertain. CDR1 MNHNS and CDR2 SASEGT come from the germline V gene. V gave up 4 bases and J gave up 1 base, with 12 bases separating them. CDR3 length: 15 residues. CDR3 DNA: TGTGCCAGCAGTGGAGCCGGGTCCCGCACAGATACGCAGTATTTT. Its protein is CASSGAGSRTDTQYF.

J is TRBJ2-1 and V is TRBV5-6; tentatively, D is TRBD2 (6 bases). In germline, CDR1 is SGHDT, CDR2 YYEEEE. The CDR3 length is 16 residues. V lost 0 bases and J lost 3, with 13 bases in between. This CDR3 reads CASSLGRRVGYNEQFF. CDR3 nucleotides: TGTGCCAGCAGCTTGGGTCGGAGGGTAGGCTACAATGAGCAGTTCTTC. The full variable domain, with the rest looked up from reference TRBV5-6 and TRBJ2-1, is DAGVTQSPTHLIKTRGQQVTLRCSPKSGHDTVSWYQQALGQGPQFIFQYYEEEERQRGNFPDRFSGHQFPNYSSELNVNALLLGDSALYLCASSLGRRVGYNEQFFGPGTRLTVL.